The 31 T cell receptor beta chains below come from one sample, sequenced in a study of tumor and adjacent non-tumor tissue in lung cancer (dated by TCRdb to 2016 to 2018). Library construction relied on multiplex PCR. This sample was sequenced with an Illumina HiSeq 2500. Following protocols modified from ARM-PCR, the researchers constructed TCRbeta libraries through three rounds of nested PCR with primers (Table S4). The raw public reads went through TCRdb reprocessing: fastp at Q25, MiXCR clone calling, in-frame beta chains kept. Each entry is one CDR3 protein sequence, shown with its most common DNA and genes. Present in this sample are around 140,000 distinct CDR3 sequences, around 60% of which were seen just once. The ten largest make up about 20% of the sample. Bulk unsorted tissue served as the source for RNA extraction, and RNA quality was assessed using a NanoDrop ND-1000 and an Agilent 2100.

Input material: lung tumor tissue. These receptors all stem from a man in his 60s with small cell lung cancer.

The V call is TRBV6-5, the J call TRBJ2-5; tentatively, D is TRBD1 (6 bases). V was cut by 7 bases and J by 2 bases, with 14 bases left in between. The CDR3 is 14 amino acids. Germline CDR1 MNHEY, CDR2 SVGAGI. The CDR3 loop reads CASIRDRIQETQYF. DNA for the CDR3: TGTGCCAGCATCCGAGACAGGATTCAAGAGACCCAGTACTTC.

The chain employs TRBV6-6 and TRBJ1-5, with D maybe TRBD1 (5 bases). V dropped 8 bases and J dropped 5 bases, with 19 bases sitting between them. Per the germline V gene, CDR1 is MNHNY and CDR2 is SVGAGI (reference sequence). This CDR3 region has 15 residues. CDR3 sequence (DNA): TGTGCCAGCGGGGGTGGACGGGGGGACCATCAGCCCCAGCATTTT. Protein sequence: CASGGGRGDHQPQHF.

A note on this clonotype: A single base separates this from a much larger clone, so it may be a read error. V and J are TRBV6-1 and TRBJ1-2; perhaps TRBD1 as D (6 bases). The CDR3 consists of 13 residues. CDR1 is MNHNS, CDR2 SASEGT, per germline. CDR3 sequence reads: CACSEDRDYGYTF. As DNA, the CDR3 is TGTGCCTGCAGTGAGGACAGAGACTATGGCTACACCTTC.

This clonotype was detected once. Germline and junction disagree at one end, which may indicate a read error. The genes are TRBV6-1 and TRBJ2-2, with 12 bases that match TRBD1. The CDR3 sequence is 14 residues long. Germline V gives CDR1 MNHNS, CDR2 SASEGT. The CDR3 DNA is TGTGCCAGAAGGGGACAGGGGGCTACCGGGAAGCTGTTTTTT. Its translation: CARRGQGATGKLFF.

With regard to this clonotype: A much larger clone differs from this one at a single base, so this may be a read error. The J gene is TRBJ2-1, the V gene TRBV12-3 or TRBV12-4; tentatively, D is TRBD2 (5 bases). V was shortened by 0 bases and J by 11 bases, with 11 bases between the two germline ends. The length of the CDR3 is 13 residues. CDR3 sequence reads: CASSLARGYQQFF. The CDR3 DNA is TGTGCCAGCAGTTTAGCGAGAGGGTATCAGCAGTTCTTC.

Comments on this clonotype: Relative to the germline gene, one junction end is altered; a read error may explain this. The chain is built from TRBV29-1 and TRBJ2-7, with D tentatively TRBD1 or TRBD2 (6 bases each). Per germline, CDR1 SQVTM and CDR2 ANQGSEA. This CDR3 region has 13 residues. The CDR3 reads CSLEGGTIYERYF. The DNA of the CDR3 is TGCAGCCTTGAAGGGGGGACCATTTACGAGCGGTACTTC.

This clonotype was counted ten times or more. The chain couples TRBV20-1 to TRBJ2-1; 9 nucleotides line up with TRBD2. The CDR3 has 14 residues. Looked up from germline, CDR1 is DFQATT and CDR2 is SNEGSKA (reference sequence). With V trimmed by 4 bases and J by 3 bases, 4 bases remained unmatched. CDR3 in DNA: TGCAGTGCTAAAACTAGCGGGTACTACAATGAGCAGTTCTTC. Amino acids: CSAKTSGYYNEQFF.

This clonotype was detected many times. The chain links TRBV12-3 or TRBV12-4 to TRBJ2-7; no reliable D call. The CDR3 runs 14 residues. V was trimmed by 2 bases and J by 0 bases, leaving 8 bases between them. This CDR3 reads CASSLSAHSYEQYF. CDR3 nucleotide sequence: TGTGCCAGCAGTTTATCGGCCCACTCCTACGAGCAGTACTTC.

This clonotype has a handful of counts. A clone one base away is much larger, so this may be a read error. The genes are TRBV6-1 and TRBJ2-1, with a weak D call TRBD2 (5 bases). The CDR3 is 15 residues long. Trimming stripped 4 bases from V and 4 bases from J, with 14 bases between. Per the germline V gene, CDR1 is MNHNS and CDR2 is SASEGT. CDR3: CASSVSARVYNEQFF. DNA of the CDR3: TGTGCCAGCAGTGTCAGCGCGAGGGTATACAATGAGCAGTTCTTC.

This clonotype appeared a few times. The CDR3 bases are TGTGCCAGCTCACTGCCCCAGGCCCGCTATGGCTACACCTTC. Translated, it gives CASSLPQARYGYTF. This rearrangement joins TRBV18 to TRBJ1-2; no definite D call. Germline CDR1 KGHSH, CDR2 LQKENI. Trimming took 4 bases from V and 4 from J, leaving 13 bases between them. The CDR3 extends over 14 amino acids.

This clonotype was counted at least ten times. The chain has TRBV28 and TRBJ2-7, with 8 bases that match TRBD2. The CDR3 is made up of 15 amino acids. The ends lost 1 base at V and 3 bases at J; junction bases unmatched: 5. CDR1 and CDR2 from the germline V gene are MDHEN and SYDVKM. The CDR3 DNA is TGTGCCAGCAGTTTATCGAGCGGGAGTGGCTACGAGCAGTACTTC. Its translation: CASSLSSGSGYEQYF.

In regard to this clonotype: At one end the junction does not follow the germline gene, possibly because of a read error. The J gene is TRBJ1-4, the V gene TRBV12-3 or TRBV12-4; no reliable D call. The CDR3 runs 15 residues. The CDR3 here is CASRDDSVAYEELLF. CDR3 in DNA: TGTGCCAGCAGGGATGATTCAGTTGCTTATGAAGAACTGCTTTTT.

The chain employs TRBV12-3 or TRBV12-4 and TRBJ2-1; D remains unclear. This CDR3 is built from 19 residues. V lost 7 bases, J lost 7 bases, and 32 bases lay in between. As DNA, the CDR3 is TGTGCCAGCACCGGTAGACCCCCGACTCAGGCTTTCGTAACAAATGAGCAGTTCTTC. Translated, it gives CASTGRPPTQAFVTNEQFF.

As for this clonotype: Without the conserved terminal phenylalanine or tryptophan, this CDR3 likely stems from a read error. The chain carries TRBV5-6 and TRBJ2-1; D ambiguous. Trimming cost V 7 bases and J 2 bases, with 13 bases left between them. The V gene's germline CDR1 is SGHDT and CDR2 YYEEEE. The CDR3 is 14 amino acids. CDR3 DNA sequence: TGTGCCAGCTCTTGGGCGAATACCTACAATGAGCAGTTCTAC. Translated: CASSWANTYNEQFY.

This clonotype occurred a few times. The genes are TRBV12-3 or TRBV12-4 and TRBJ2-1, with 7 bases fitting TRBD2. J gave up 6 bases and V 0 bases, and 2 bases lay outside the gene matches. CDR3 length: 14 amino acids. The CDR3 loop is CASSLASGRNEQFF. The CDR3 region has the DNA TGTGCCAGCAGTTTAGCTAGCGGGCGCAATGAGCAGTTCTTC.

Worth noting for this clonotype: Since a much larger clone is just one base distant, this may be a read error. The chain combines TRBV5-4 with TRBJ2-3, with 10 positions matching TRBD2. The V and J ends lost 1 base and 5 bases, in that order; junction bases with no gene match: 7. The CDR3 is 16 residues long. Germline V gene sequence: CDR1 SGHNT, CDR2 YYREEE (reference sequence). Written as DNA, the CDR3 is TGTGCCAGCAGCTTGCTGGGACTAGCGATCATAGATACGCAGTATTTT. Amino acid sequence: CASSLLGLAIIDTQYF.

On this clonotype: The junction differs from germline at one of its ends, possibly a read error. The chain carries TRBV6-5 and TRBJ1-4; D not resolved. The CDR3 loop spans 17 amino acids. Germline V gene lookup returns CDR1 MNHEY and CDR2 SVGAGI. CDR3 loop: CANSFLPGRTSKEKLFF. CDR3 nucleotides: TGTGCCAACAGTTTCCTGCCTGGGCGGACCTCCAAGGAAAAACTGTTTTTT.

On this clonotype: Sequence at one end of the junction differs from germline and may be a read error. This rearrangement joins TRBV11-3 to TRBJ2-3, with a tentative D call TRBD2 (5 bases). Germline V gene sequence: CDR1 SGHNT, CDR2 YENEEA. The CDR3 loop spans 11 amino acids. CDR3 sequence (DNA): TGTGCCAGCAGGCGGGCAGAAACGCAGTATTTT. The encoded protein is CASRRAETQYF. The full variable domain, its missing parts supplied by reference TRBV11-3 and TRBJ2-3, is EAGVVQSPRYKIIEKKQPVAFWCNPISGHNTLYWYLQNLGQGPELLIRYENEEAVDDSQLPKDRFSAERLKGVDSTLKIQPAELGDSAVYLCASRRAETQYFGPGTRLTVL.

Note on this clonotype: One end of the junction varies from germline; a read error may be responsible. This chain joins TRBV11-1 and TRBJ2-3; 10 nucleotides agree with TRBD1. Per the germline V gene, CDR1 is SGHAT and CDR2 is FQDESV (reference sequence). The CDR3 loop spans 16 amino acids. CDR3 protein: CVSSLFGTGVGDMQYF. The CDR3 DNA is TGTGTCAGCAGCTTGTTCGGGACAGGGGTGGGAGATATGCAGTATTTT.

About this clonotype itself: The junction differs from germline at one of its ends, possibly a read error. This chain links TRBV11-3 with TRBJ2-1; 16 bases are a match to TRBD2. The length of the CDR3 is 17 residues. Germline CDR1 reads SGHNT; CDR2 reads YENEEA. CDR3 amino acids: CASSSGLAGGPYNERLF. CDR3 coding DNA: TGTGCCAGCAGCTCGGGACTAGCGGGAGGGCCCTACAATGAGCGGCTCTTT.

A word on this clonotype: Germline and junction disagree at one end, which may indicate a read error. V is TRBV7-3 and J is TRBJ2-2; 7 bases line up with TRBD1. The germline gives CDR1 SGHTA, CDR2 FQGTGA. The CDR3 is 15 amino acids. CDR3 protein: CASNRDRDNTRELFF. The CDR3 DNA follows: TGTGCCAGTAACCGCGACAGGGACAACACCAGGGAGTTGTTTTTT.

This clonotype was seen once. One junction end does not reproduce the germline sequence, and a read error may be involved. This chain links TRBV10-3 with TRBJ2-2; TRBD2 might be the D (6 bases). CDR1 is ENHRY, CDR2 SYGVKD, per germline. This CDR3 is 16 amino acids long. Here the CDR3 DNA reads TGTGCCATCAGTCCGAGACTAGTAGTGAACACCGGGGAGCTATTTTTT. It encodes CAISPRLVVNTGELFF.

Turning to this clonotype: This sequence may be a read error, since a much larger clone differs from it by one base. J is TRBJ1-1 and V is TRBV4-2; D remains ambiguous. CDR3 length: 13 amino acids. Deletions cut 4 bases from V and 5 bases from J, with 11 bases between. Germline V gene lookup returns CDR1 LGHNA and CDR2 YNFKEQ. This CDR3 is CASSPRDRTEAFF. In DNA, the CDR3 is TGTGCCAGCAGCCCACGGGATAGGACTGAAGCTTTCTTT.

This chain links TRBV11-3 with TRBJ2-3; TRBD2 agrees at 10 bases. V lost 9 bases to trimming and J lost 5 bases; unmatched junction nucleotides: 8. In germline, CDR1 is SGHNT, CDR2 YENEEA. The CDR3 spans 14 residues. The CDR3 DNA sequence: TGTGCCAGTAGCCCTAGACTAGCGGGAGATACGCAGTATTTT. Translation gives CASSPRLAGDTQYF.

Details on this clonotype: Being one base from a much bigger clone, this may be a read error. The chain employs TRBV20-1 and TRBJ1-1; TRBD1 matches at 8 bases. The V and J ends lost 7 bases and 4 bases, in that order; junction bases with no gene match: 14. This CDR3 spans 15 amino acids. CDR1 DFQATT and CDR2 SNEGSKA come from the germline V gene (reference sequence). The CDR3 nucleotides are TGCAGTGTGCACGCCTACAGACAGGGGAGCACTGAAGCTTTCTTT. Its protein is CSVHAYRQGSTEAFF.

The V call is TRBV6-1, the J call TRBJ1-5; D uncertain. Germline loops: CDR1 MNHNS, CDR2 SASEGT. V lost 7 bases and J 5 bases, leaving 12 bases between the germline ends. The CDR3 contains 13 residues. The CDR3 spells CASKSDGDQPQHF. CDR3 sequence (DNA): TGTGCCAGCAAGTCGGACGGCGATCAGCCCCAGCATTTT.

Concerning this clonotype itself: A read error may produce the germline difference seen at one junction end. The chain employs TRBV11-2 and TRBJ2-7; 7 nucleotides align to TRBD2. Germline V gene data show CDR1 as SGHAT and CDR2 as FQNNGV. The CDR3 contains 13 residues. CDR3: CAGSPLRDYGQYF. As DNA, the CDR3 is TGTGCCGGCAGCCCCTTACGGGACTACGGGCAGTACTTC.

This clonotype was seen a few times. This CDR3 is CATSDPRTTGRRNTGELFF. The CDR3 DNA follows: TGTGCCACCAGTGACCCACGTACAACAGGGAGACGGAACACCGGGGAGCTGTTTTTT. The rearrangement links TRBV24-1 to TRBJ2-2, with a weak D call TRBD1 (6 bases). V was pared by 4 bases and J by 1 base, with 21 bases between. The CDR3 has 19 amino acids. Germline lookup yields CDR1 KGHDR and CDR2 SFDVKD.

As for this clonotype: The junction and the germline gene differ at one end; a read error may be behind it. The chain employs TRBV7-9 and TRBJ2-1; the match to TRBD1 covers 7 bases. There are 19 residues in the CDR3. CDR1 and CDR2 from the germline V gene are SEHNR and FQNEAQ (reference sequence). The CDR3 sequence: CASSRSYGDSDNSYNELFF. The CDR3 bases are TGTGCCAGCAGCCGATCTTACGGGGACAGCGATAACTCCTACAATGAGCTGTTCTTC.

This clonotype was observed many times. V usage is TRBV11-3 and J usage is TRBJ2-1; 7 positions agree with TRBD2. V was pared by 4 bases and J by 10 bases, with 10 bases of the junction left unmatched. The germline V gene encodes CDR1 SGHNT and CDR2 YENEEA. The CDR3 has 14 residues. The CDR3 here is CASSSSSGQAEQFF. For the CDR3, the DNA is TGTGCCAGCAGCTCATCTAGCGGCCAGGCGGAGCAGTTCTTC.

In the case of this clonotype: A much more abundant neighbour one base away suggests this may be a read error. The conserved final phenylalanine or tryptophan is absent from the CDR3, which likely points to a read error. This sequence joins TRBV30 and TRBJ2-1; 7 nucleotides agree with TRBD2. CDR1 GTSNPN and CDR2 SVGIG come from the germline V gene (reference sequence). The junction had 5 bases not matched to a gene; V was cut back by 0 bases and J by 6 bases. The CDR3 runs to 14 residues. CDR3 residues: CAWSVGGGRNEQFL. DNA for the CDR3: TGTGCCTGGAGTGTGGGCGGGGGACGCAATGAGCAGTTCCTC.